These 10 T cell receptor beta chains were sequenced from one sample in a study of T cells in women clearing cervical HPV infection. Assay used: immunoSEQ multiplex PCR; TCRdb lists only in-frame clones, some missing. This table holds 30,000 to 45,000 clones. The sample taken for sequencing was blood buffy coat. Receptors were obtained from a woman aged 18-69 years with a cervical HPV16 infection that either progressed to CIN3+ or cleared (not recorded which).

Comment on this clone: Germline and junction disagree at one end, which may indicate a read error. The read halts 3 residues ahead of the CDR3 end, with the missing end drawn from the germline J gene. Different DNA sequences within this sample yield the same CDR3. The V and J genes are TRBV7-8 and TRBJ1-3, with D unclear. The CDR3 extends over 16 amino acids. Germline V gives CDR1 SGHVS, CDR2 FQNEAQ. This CDR3 is CASSLGGRSSGNTIYF. The CDR3 DNA, read in part, is TGTGCCAGCAGCTTAGGTGGCAGGAGCTCTGGAAACACA.

Concerning this clone: The observed sequence ends 3 residues before the CDR3 terminus, with the missing tail filled in from the germline J gene. Other DNA variants within this sample encode the same CDR3. V and J are TRBV20-1 and TRBJ2-2; 9 nucleotides align to TRBD1. V shed 3 bases, J shed 7 bases, and the junction held 3 bases outside the gene matches. This CDR3 has 13 amino acids. Per the germline V gene, CDR1 is DFQATT and CDR2 is SNEGSKA (reference sequence). The CDR3 sequence: CSARDRGGGELFF. CDR3 bases read: TGCAGTGCTAGGGACAGGGGCGGCGGGGAG.

CDR3 DNA (partial): TGTGCCAGCTCGTCGAATTCCGCGAATACTAACTATGGC. Protein sequence: CASSSNSANTNYG. The CDR3 in full is CASSSNSANTNYGYTF. The chain couples TRBV18 to TRBJ1-2; no definite D call. The sequenced fragment ends 3 residues before the CDR3 boundary, so the rest is inferred from the germline J gene. CDR3 length: 16 residues. V lost 6 bases, J lost 0 bases, and 17 bases lay in between. Looked up from germline, CDR1 is KGHSH and CDR2 is LQKENI.

In regard to this clone: The read ends 3 residues early relative to the CDR3; the germline J gene fills the gap. The chain recombines TRBV6-1 with TRBJ2-4; TRBD2 matches 10 bases. Germline CDR1 and CDR2: MNHNS and SASEGT. This CDR3 has 13 amino acids. The CDR3 region is CASSDSGGPIQYF. The CDR3 DNA, read in part, is TGTGCCAGCAGTGATAGCGGGGGGCCGATT.

Turning to this clone: The read halts 3 residues ahead of the CDR3 end, with the missing end drawn from the germline J gene. The V gene is TRBV7-2, the J gene TRBJ1-4; 8 nucleotides line up with TRBD1. Germline CDR1 and CDR2: SGHTA and FQGNSA. This CDR3 comprises 15 residues. V lost 2 bases and J lost 7; bases outside the gene matches: 6. CDR3 loop: CASSLWTGNGEKLFF. The sequenced CDR3 bases are TGTGCCAGCAGCTTATGGACAGGGAACGGTGAAAAA.

On this clone: From the germline J gene comes the end of the CDR3, since the read stops 3 residues before it. The chain couples TRBV11-2 to TRBJ2-3; no firm D call. Germline CDR1 SGHAT, CDR2 FQNNGV. The CDR3 has 12 amino acids. Trimming removed 7 bases at V and 5 bases at J, with 10 bases between. Incomplete CDR3 DNA: TGTGCCAGCACCCATCGTAGAGATACG. It yields the protein CASTHRRDT. The complete CDR3 protein is CASTHRRDTQYF. The full variable domain, with the rest looked up from reference TRBV11-2 and TRBJ2-3, is EAGVAQSPRYKIIEKRQSVAFWCNPISGHATLYWYQQILGQGPKLLIQFQNNGVVDDSQLPKDRFSAERLKGVDSTLKIQPAKLEDSAVYLCASTHRRDTQYFGPGTRLTVL.

Notes on this clone: The CDR3 is cut off 3 residues early in the read; its end comes from the germline J gene. The chain links TRBV6-2 or TRBV6-3 to TRBJ2-3; TRBD2 agrees at 7 bases. The germline V gene encodes CDR1 MNHEY and CDR2 SVGEGT. The CDR3 totals 14 residues. Partial CDR3 DNA: TGTGCCAGCAGTAACCCCGGGGGGATCGGGACG. Translation: CASSNPGGIGT. The whole CDR3 sequence reads CASSNPGGIGTQYF.

A remark on this clone: The read stops 3 residues short of the end of the CDR3; the missing end is completed from the germline J gene. The rearrangement uses TRBV29-1 and TRBJ2-2; maybe TRBD2 (6 bases). V was trimmed by 4 bases and J by 6 bases, leaving 9 bases between them. The CDR3 totals 12 residues. Germline loops: CDR1 SQVTM, CDR2 ANQGSEA. The CDR3 region is CSVGSGAGELFF. CDR3 bases read: TGCAGCGTTGGGTCGGGGGCCGGGGAG.

With regard to this clone: The read terminates 3 residues ahead of where the CDR3 ends, so the germline J gene completes it. The chain links TRBV7-2 to TRBJ1-2, with D possibly matching TRBD1 (6 bases). This CDR3 has 15 residues. Germline V gene lookup returns CDR1 SGHTA and CDR2 FQGNSA. The V gene lost 0 bases and the J gene lost 6 bases, with 14 bases spanning the gap. CDR3 amino acids: CASSLALRQGHGYTF. The sequenced part of the CDR3 DNA is TGTGCCAGCAGCTTAGCACTAAGGCAGGGGCATGGC.

Concerning this clone itself: The missing CDR3 end, 3 residues past where the read stops, is filled in from the germline J gene. The chain carries TRBV5-5 and TRBJ1-2; TRBD1 might be the D (5 bases). The CDR3 sequence is 12 residues long. The V and J ends lost 3 bases and 6 bases respectively, with 9 bases between them. The germline V gene has CDR1 SGHKS and CDR2 YYEKEE (reference sequence). The CDR3: CASSWEGNGYTF. The CDR3 bases that were read are TGTGCCAGCAGCTGGGAGGGGAATGGC.